This T cell receptor (beta chain) was profiled in a study of blood T cells in healthy people across ages. Background on the study: About one barcoded beta molecule per two T cells came from capture by template switching.

In its sample, this clonotype was seen a few times. A J-beta primer mix and a sample-barcoded 5' primer were used in a second PCR of about 7 to 12 cycles. TCRdb used MiXCR to reprocess the 5' RACE reads, holding one entry per CDR3 protein. Of approximately 490,000 distinct CDR3 sequences listed, 24% are singletons. Germline loops: CDR1 LGHDT, CDR2 YNNKEL (reference sequence). The CDR3 length is 17 residues. V lost 1 base to trimming and J lost 2 bases; unmatched junction nucleotides: 1. These sequences were also reported in another study, on T cells of mothers and their children. Turning to that study: Extraction yielded RNA that went, in full, into cDNA synthesis at approximately 1.4 ug per 15 ul. There were over 9 million TCR beta CDR3 reads from each mother and 2.5 million to 3.5 million from each child.

The sequencing sample was made of blood. The rearrangement joins TRBV3-1 to TRBJ2-1; 14 bases align to TRBD2. This TCR was sampled from a boy aged 5-17 years in good health. The CDR3 protein is CASSQAGLAGAYNEQFF. DNA for the CDR3: TGTGCCAGCAGCCAAGCGGGACTAGCGGGGGCCTACAATGAGCAGTTCTTC.